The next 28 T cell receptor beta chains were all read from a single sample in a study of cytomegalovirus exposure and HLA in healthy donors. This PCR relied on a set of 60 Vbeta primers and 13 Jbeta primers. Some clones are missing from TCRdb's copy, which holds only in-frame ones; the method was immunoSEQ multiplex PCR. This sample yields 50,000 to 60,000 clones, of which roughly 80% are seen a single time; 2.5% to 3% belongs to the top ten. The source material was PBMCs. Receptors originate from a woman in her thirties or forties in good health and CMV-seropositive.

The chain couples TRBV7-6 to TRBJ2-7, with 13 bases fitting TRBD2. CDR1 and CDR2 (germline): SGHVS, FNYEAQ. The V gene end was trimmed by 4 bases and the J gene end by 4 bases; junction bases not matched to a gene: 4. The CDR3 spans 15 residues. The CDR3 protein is CASSSLAGGLYEQYF. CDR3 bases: TGTGCCAGCAGCTCACTAGCGGGGGGGTTATACGAGCAGTACTTC.

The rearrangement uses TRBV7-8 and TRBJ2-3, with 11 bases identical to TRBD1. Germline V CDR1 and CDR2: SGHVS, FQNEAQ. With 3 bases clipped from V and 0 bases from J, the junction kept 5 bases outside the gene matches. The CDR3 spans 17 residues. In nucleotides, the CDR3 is TGTGCCAGCAGCTTTGGACAGGGGGCCACTAGCACAGATACGCAGTATTTT. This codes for CASSFGQGATSTDTQYF. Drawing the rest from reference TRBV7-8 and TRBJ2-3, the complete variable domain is GAGVSQSPRYKVAKRGQDVALRCDPISGHVSLFWYQQALGQGPEFLTYFQNEAQLDKSGLPSDRFFAERPEGSVSTLKIQRTQQEDSAVYLCASSFGQGATSTDTQYFGPGTRLTVL.

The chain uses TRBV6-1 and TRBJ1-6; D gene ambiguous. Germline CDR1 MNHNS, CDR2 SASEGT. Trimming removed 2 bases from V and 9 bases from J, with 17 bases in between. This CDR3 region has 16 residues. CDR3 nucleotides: TGTGCCAGCAGTGAATTGATACGACAAGAAGGTTCACCCCTCCACTTT. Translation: CASSELIRQEGSPLHF.

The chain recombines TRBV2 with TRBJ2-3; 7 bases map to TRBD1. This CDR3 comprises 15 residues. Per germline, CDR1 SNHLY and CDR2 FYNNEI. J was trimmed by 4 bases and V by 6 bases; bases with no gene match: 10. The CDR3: CASRPRTGGADTQYF. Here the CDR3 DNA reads TGTGCCAGCAGGCCACGGACAGGAGGAGCAGATACGCAGTATTTT.

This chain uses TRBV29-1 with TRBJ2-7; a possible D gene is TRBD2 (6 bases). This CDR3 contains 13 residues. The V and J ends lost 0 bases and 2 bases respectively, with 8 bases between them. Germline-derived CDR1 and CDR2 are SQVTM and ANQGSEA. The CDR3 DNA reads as TGCAGCGTTGAAGATCGGGGGACCTACGAGCAGTACTTC. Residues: CSVEDRGTYEQYF.

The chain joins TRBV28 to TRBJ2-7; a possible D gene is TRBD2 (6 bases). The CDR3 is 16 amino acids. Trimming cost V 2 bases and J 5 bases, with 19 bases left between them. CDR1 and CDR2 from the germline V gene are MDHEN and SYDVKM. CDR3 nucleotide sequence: TGTGCCAGCAGTTTAGGAGGTCGGTTCGGGGGTGACGAGCAGTACTTC. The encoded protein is CASSLGGRFGGDEQYF.

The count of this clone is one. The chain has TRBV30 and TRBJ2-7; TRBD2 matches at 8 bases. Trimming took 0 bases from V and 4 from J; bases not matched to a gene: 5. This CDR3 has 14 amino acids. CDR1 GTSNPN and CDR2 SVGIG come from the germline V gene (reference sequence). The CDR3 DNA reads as TGTGCCTGGAGTGTAGATAGCGGGGTATACGAGCAGTACTTC. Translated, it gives CAWSVDSGVYEQYF.

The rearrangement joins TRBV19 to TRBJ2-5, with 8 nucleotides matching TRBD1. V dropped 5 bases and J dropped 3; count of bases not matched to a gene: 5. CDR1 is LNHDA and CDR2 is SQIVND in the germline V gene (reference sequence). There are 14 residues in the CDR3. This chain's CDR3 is CASSPRTGKETQYF. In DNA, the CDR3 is TGTGCCAGTAGTCCCCGGACAGGGAAAGAGACCCAGTACTTC. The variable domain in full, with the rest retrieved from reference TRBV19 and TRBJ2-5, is DGGITQSPKYLFRKEGQNVTLSCEQNLNHDAMYWYRQDPGQGLRLIYYSQIVNDFQKGDIAEGYSVSREKKESFPLTVTSAQKNPTAFYLCASSPRTGKETQYFGPGTRLLVL.

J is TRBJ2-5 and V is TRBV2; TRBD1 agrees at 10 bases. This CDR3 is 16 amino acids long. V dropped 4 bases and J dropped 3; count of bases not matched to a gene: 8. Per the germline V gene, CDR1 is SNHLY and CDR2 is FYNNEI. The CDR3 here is CASSVNPGQGKETQYF. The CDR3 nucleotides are TGTGCCAGCAGTGTTAACCCGGGACAGGGGAAAGAGACCCAGTACTTC.

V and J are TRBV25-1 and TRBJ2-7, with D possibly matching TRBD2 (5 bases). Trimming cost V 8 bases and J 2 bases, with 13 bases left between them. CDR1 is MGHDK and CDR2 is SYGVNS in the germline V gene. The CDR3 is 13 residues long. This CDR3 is CASSGLRTYEQYF. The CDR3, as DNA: TGTGCCAGCTCGGGATTACGGACCTACGAGCAGTACTTC.

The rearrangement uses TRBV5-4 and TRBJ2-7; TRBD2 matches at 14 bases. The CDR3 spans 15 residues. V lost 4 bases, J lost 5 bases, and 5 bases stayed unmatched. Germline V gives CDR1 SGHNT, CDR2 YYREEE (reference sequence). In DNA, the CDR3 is TGTGCCAGCAGCCAGACTAGCGGGGGGGACGACGAGCAGTACTTC. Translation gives CASSQTSGGDDEQYF.

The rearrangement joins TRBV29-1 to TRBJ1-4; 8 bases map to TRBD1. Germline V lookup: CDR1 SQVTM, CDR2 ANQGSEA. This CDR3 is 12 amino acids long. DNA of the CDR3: TGCAGTCACAGGGGGTCTGATGAAAAACTGTTTTTT. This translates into CSHRGSDEKLFF. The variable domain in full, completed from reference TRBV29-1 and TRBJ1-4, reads SAVISQKPSRDICQRGTSLTIQCQVDSQVTMMFWYRQQPGQSLTLIATANQGSEATYESGFVIDKFPISRPNLTFSTLTVSNMSPEDSSIYLCSHRGSDEKLFFGSGTQLSVL.

Here the CDR3 DNA reads TGTGCCATCAGTCCCGACAGGGGAGATGGCTACACCTTC. Residues: CAISPDRGDGYTF. The genes are TRBV10-3 and TRBJ1-2; 8 nucleotides agree with TRBD1. The CDR3 consists of 13 residues. V was pared by 5 bases and J by 6 bases, with 5 bases of the junction left unmatched. In germline, CDR1 is ENHRY, CDR2 SYGVKD.

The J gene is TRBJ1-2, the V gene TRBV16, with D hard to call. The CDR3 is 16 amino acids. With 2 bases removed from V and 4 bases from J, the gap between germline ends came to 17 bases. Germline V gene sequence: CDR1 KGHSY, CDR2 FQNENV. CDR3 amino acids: CASSQQTLGTSYGYTF. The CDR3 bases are TGTGCCAGCAGCCAACAGACTCTTGGCACGAGCTATGGCTACACCTTC.

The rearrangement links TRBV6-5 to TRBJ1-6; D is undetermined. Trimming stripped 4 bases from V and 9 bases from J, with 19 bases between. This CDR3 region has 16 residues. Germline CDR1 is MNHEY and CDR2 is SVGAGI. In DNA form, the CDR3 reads TGTGCCAGCAGTTTTTCCGGAGGCGCTATTGCTTCACCCCTCCACTTT. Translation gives CASSFSGGAIASPLHF.

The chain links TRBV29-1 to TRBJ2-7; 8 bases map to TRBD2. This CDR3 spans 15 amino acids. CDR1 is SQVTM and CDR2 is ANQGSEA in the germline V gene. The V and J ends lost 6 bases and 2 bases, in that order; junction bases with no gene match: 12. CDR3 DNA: TGCAGCGTCTGGGCTAGCGGGCTGCCTCCCTACGAGCAGTACTTC. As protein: CSVWASGLPPYEQYF.

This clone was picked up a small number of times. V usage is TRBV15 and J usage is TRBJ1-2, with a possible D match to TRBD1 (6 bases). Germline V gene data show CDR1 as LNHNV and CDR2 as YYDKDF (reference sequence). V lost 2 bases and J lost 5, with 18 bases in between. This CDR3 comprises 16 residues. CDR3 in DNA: TGTGCCACCAGCAGATCACAGGGCTGGGTTGGGTATGGCTACACCTTC. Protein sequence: CATSRSQGWVGYGYTF.

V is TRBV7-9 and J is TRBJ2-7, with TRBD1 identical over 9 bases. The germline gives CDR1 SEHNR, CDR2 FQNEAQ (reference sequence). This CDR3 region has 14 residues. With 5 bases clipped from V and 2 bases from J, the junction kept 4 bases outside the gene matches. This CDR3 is CASSQGQGPYEQYF. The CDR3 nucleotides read TGTGCCAGCAGCCAGGGACAGGGACCCTACGAGCAGTACTTC.

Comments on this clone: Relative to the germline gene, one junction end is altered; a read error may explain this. Written as DNA, the CDR3 is TGCGCCAGCAGCCTCAGGACAGGGGGGAACTCCGGGGAGCTGTTTTTT. It specifies CASSLRTGGNSGELFF. The chain joins TRBV5-1 to TRBJ2-2, with 10 positions matching TRBD1. This CDR3 contains 16 residues. Germline V gene lookup returns CDR1 SGHRS and CDR2 YFSETQ.

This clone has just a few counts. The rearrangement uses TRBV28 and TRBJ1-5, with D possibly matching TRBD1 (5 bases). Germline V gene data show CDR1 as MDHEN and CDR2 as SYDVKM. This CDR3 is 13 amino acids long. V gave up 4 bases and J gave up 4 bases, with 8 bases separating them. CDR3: CASSWGGNQPQHF. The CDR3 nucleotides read TGTGCCAGCAGTTGGGGGGGTAATCAGCCCCAGCATTTT.

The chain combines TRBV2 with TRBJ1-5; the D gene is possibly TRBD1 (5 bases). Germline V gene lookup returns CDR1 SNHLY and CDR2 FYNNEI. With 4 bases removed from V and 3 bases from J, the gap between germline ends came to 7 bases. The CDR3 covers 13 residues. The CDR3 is CASSVGVNQPQHF. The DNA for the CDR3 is TGTGCCAGCAGTGTAGGGGTCAATCAGCCCCAGCATTTT.

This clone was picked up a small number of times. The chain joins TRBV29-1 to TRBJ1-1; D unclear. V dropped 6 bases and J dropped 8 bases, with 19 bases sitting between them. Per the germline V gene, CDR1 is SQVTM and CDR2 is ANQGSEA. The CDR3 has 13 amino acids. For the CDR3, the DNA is TGCAGCGTCGAATCAGAGATCGGCGGGGAAGCTTTCTTT. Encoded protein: CSVESEIGGEAFF.

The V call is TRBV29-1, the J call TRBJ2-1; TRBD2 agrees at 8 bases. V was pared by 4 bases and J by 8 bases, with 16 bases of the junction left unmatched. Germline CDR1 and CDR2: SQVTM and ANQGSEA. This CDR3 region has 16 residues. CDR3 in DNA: TGCAGCGTTGTTGGCAGGGTGACGGGGGGGCCCGATGAGCAGTTCTTC. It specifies CSVVGRVTGGPDEQFF.

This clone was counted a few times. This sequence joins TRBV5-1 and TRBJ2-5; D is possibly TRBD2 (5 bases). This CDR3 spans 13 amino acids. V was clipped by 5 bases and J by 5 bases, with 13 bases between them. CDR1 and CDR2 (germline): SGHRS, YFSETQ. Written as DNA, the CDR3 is TGCGCCAGCAGGTCCGGAGGCGCGGAGACCCAGTACTTC. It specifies CASRSGGAETQYF.

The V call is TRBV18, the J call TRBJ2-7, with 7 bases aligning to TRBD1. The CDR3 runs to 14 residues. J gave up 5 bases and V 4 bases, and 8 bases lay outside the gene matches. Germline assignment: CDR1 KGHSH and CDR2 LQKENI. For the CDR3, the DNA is TGTGCCAGCTCACAGCCCGGGACAGAGAACGAGCAGTACTTC. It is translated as CASSQPGTENEQYF.

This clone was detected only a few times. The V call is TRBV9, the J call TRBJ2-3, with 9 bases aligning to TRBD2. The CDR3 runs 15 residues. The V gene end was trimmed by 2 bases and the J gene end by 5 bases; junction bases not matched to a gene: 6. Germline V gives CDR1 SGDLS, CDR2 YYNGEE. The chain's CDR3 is CASSVAGGLGDTQYF. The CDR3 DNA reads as TGTGCCAGCAGCGTTGCGGGGGGGCTGGGAGATACGCAGTATTTT.

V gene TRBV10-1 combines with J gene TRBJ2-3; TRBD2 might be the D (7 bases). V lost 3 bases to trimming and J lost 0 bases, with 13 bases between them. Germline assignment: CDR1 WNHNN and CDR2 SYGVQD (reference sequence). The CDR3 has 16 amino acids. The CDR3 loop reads CASSDFGGPSTDTQYF. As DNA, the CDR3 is TGCGCCAGCAGTGATTTCGGGGGGCCTAGCACAGATACGCAGTATTTT.

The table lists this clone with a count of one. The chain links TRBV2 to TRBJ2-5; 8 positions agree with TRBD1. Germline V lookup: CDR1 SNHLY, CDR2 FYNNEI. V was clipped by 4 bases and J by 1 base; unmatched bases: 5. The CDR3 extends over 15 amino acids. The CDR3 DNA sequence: TGTGCCAGCAGTGCCGTGGACAGGGCCCAAGAGACCCAGTACTTC. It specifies CASSAVDRAQETQYF.